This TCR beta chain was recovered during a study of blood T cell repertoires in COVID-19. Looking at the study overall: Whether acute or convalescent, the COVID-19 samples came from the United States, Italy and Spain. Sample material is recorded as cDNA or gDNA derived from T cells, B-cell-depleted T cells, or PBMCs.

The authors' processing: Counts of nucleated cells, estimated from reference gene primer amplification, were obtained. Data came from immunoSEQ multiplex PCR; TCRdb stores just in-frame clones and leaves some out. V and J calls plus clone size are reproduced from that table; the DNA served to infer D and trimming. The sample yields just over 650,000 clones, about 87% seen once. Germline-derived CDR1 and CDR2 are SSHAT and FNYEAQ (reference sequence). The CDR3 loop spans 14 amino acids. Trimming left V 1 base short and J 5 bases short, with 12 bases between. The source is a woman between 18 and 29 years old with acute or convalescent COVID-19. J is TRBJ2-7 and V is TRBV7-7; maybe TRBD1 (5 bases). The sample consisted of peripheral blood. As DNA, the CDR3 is TGTGCCAGCAGCTTAGGTGGGGCCGGGCACGAGCAGTACTTC. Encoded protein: CASSLGGAGHEQYF.